This T cell receptor beta chain originates from a study of T cell responses to AZD1222 COVID-19 vaccine. As for the study in general: Pooled together were second doses at about 4 or about 12 weeks.

For this clone: Its antigen remains unknown.

Study findings and constraints: Epitopes outside B.1.351 and B.1.1.7 mutated regions reportedly drew nearly half of spike TCRs. The study sampled repertoires only after the peak T cell response. Donors were largely white British and mainly female; clonal diversity was possibly underestimated.

The CDR3 runs to 14 residues. Germline V CDR1 and CDR2: LNHNV, YYDKDF (reference sequence). V gave up 3 bases and J gave up 4 bases, with 11 bases separating them. Only in-frame clones appear in the TCRdb table, and some are missing; sequencing was by immunoSEQ multiplex PCR. Of roughly 170,000 clones in the sample, 70% to 90% were seen once. The sample was peripheral blood, taken on day 0 of AZD1222 vaccination. The TCR was taken from an adult in good health. The chain couples TRBV15 to TRBJ2-3; the D is unclear. The CDR3 loop is CATSSRGQSDTQYF. Written as DNA, the CDR3 is TGTGCCACCAGCAGCCGAGGCCAATCAGATACGCAGTATTTT.